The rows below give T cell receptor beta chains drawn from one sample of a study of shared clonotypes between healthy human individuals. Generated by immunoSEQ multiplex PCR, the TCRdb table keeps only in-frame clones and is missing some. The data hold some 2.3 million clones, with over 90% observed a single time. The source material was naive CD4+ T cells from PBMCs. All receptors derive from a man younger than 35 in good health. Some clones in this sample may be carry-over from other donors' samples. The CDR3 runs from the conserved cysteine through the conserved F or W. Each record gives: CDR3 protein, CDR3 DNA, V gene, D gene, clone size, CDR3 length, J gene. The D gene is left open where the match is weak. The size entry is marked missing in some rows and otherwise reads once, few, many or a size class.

CASSSPPGVSGNTIYF,TGTGCCAGCAGCAGCCCCCCCGGGGTTTCTGGAAACACCATATATTTT,TRBV7-2,.,.,16,TRBJ1-3
CASMWTGQEYGYTF,TGTGCCAGTATGTGGACAGGGCAAGAGTATGGCTACACCTTC,TRBV19,TRBD1,.,14,TRBJ1-2
CASSLEGRADTQYF,TGTGCCAGCAGCTTAGAGGGGAGGGCAGATACGCAGTATTTT,TRBV7-2,TRBD2,.,14,TRBJ2-3
CASSLQVLVQETQYF,TGTGCCAGCAGCTTACAGGTCCTAGTCCAAGAGACCCAGTACTTC,TRBV7-2,.,.,15,TRBJ2-5
CASSQATTQETQYF,TGTGCCAGCAGCCAAGCGACTACGCAAGAGACCCAGTACTTC,TRBV16,.,.,14,TRBJ2-5
CASSQDGASGSKEETQYF,TGTGCCAGCAGCCAAGATGGGGCTAGCGGGAGTAAGGAAGAGACCCAGTACTTC,TRBV4-2,TRBD2,.,18,TRBJ2-5
CASSYDRGTEAFF,TGTGCCAGCAGTTACGACAGAGGTACTGAAGCTTTCTTT,TRBV6-5,.,.,13,TRBJ1-1
CASSGQGRRTGELFF,TGTGCCAGCAGTGGACAGGGGCGACGCACCGGGGAGCTGTTTTTT,TRBV6-5,TRBD1,.,15,TRBJ2-2
CASSVGFAWGGVTEAFF,TGTGCCAGCAGCGTAGGATTTGCTTGGGGAGGGGTCACTGAAGCTTTCTTT,TRBV9,.,.,17,TRBJ1-1
CASSPRGQNGYTF,TGCGCCAGCAGTCCCAGGGGGCAGAATGGCTACACCTTC,TRBV5-1,TRBD1,.,13,TRBJ1-2
CASSLERQTQETQYF,TGCGCCAGCAGCTTGGAGCGGCAGACCCAAGAGACCCAGTACTTC,TRBV5-1,.,.,15,TRBJ2-5
CASSWDREGQYF,TGTGCCAGCAGTTGGGACAGGGAGGGCCAGTACTTC,TRBV2,TRBD1,.,12,TRBJ2-5
CASSRLQGTGANVLTF,TGTGCCAGCTCACGCTTACAGGGCACTGGGGCCAACGTCCTGACTTTC,TRBV18,.,once,16,TRBJ2-6
CASSQDQGNTEAFF,TGTGCCAGCAGCCAAGATCAGGGGAACACTGAAGCTTTCTTT,TRBV4-2,.,.,14,TRBJ1-1
CASSIGLAGGETQYF,TGTGCCAGCAGCATCGGACTAGCGGGGGGAGAGACCCAGTACTTC,TRBV5-4,TRBD2,.,15,TRBJ2-5
CASSLTSPYNEQFF,TGCGCCAGCAGCTTGACGTCCCCCTACAATGAGCAGTTCTTC,TRBV5-1,.,.,14,TRBJ2-1
CASSLGGVEAFF,TGCGCCAGCAGCTTAGGGGGAGTTGAAGCTTTCTTT,TRBV5-1,.,.,12,TRBJ1-1
CASSSSGRTHEQYF,TGCGCCAGCAGCTCGAGCGGGAGAACTCACGAGCAGTACTTC,TRBV5-1,TRBD2,.,14,TRBJ2-7
CASSYPASPDTQYF,TGTGCCAGCAGTTACCCCGCCTCCCCAGATACGCAGTATTTT,TRBV6-5,.,.,14,TRBJ2-3
CASSYGLAGVSDTQYF,TGCGCCAGCAGCTATGGACTAGCGGGAGTCTCAGATACGCAGTATTTT,TRBV5-1,TRBD2,once,16,TRBJ2-3
CSVAVTGQGNYGYTF,TGCAGCGTTGCGGTTACGGGACAGGGGAACTATGGCTACACCTTC,TRBV29-1,TRBD1,once,15,TRBJ1-2
CASSLTSGDYNEQFF,TGCGCCAGCAGCTTGACTAGCGGCGACTACAATGAGCAGTTCTTC,TRBV5-1,TRBD2,once,15,TRBJ2-1
CSVVPPSGSSSQFF,TGCAGCGTTGTGCCCCCCAGCGGGAGTAGTTCCCAGTTCTTC,TRBV29-1,TRBD2,once,14,TRBJ2-1
CASKTGFNNNQPQHF,TGTGCCAGCAAGACAGGGTTTAACAACAATCAGCCCCAGCATTTT,TRBV6-6,TRBD1,.,15,TRBJ1-5
CASGAFEEETQYF,TGTGCCAGCGGGGCGTTCGAGGAGGAGACCCAGTACTTC,TRBV2,.,.,13,TRBJ2-5
CASNGGYEQYF,TGTGCCAGCAACGGAGGATACGAGCAGTACTTC,TRBV28,.,.,11,TRBJ2-7
CASSEKALGLTYEQYF,TGTGCCAGCAGTGAAAAGGCCCTGGGACTGACCTACGAGCAGTACTTC,TRBV2,.,.,16,TRBJ2-7
CSVRGGGGLNAGELFF,TGCAGCGTCCGGGGAGGGGGAGGTCTGAATGCCGGGGAGCTGTTTTTT,TRBV29-1,.,once,16,TRBJ2-2
CASSYGGRSSSGNTIYF,TGTGCCAGCAGTTATGGGGGACGGTCGAGCTCTGGAAACACCATATATTTT,TRBV28,.,once,17,TRBJ1-3
CASSYSGGTTNEKLFF,TGTGCCAGCAGTTACTCTGGCGGGACAACTAATGAAAAACTGTTTTTT,TRBV6-6,.,.,16,TRBJ1-4
CASSSPGQGTYEQYF,TGTGCCAGCAGCTCACCGGGACAGGGGACCTACGAGCAGTACTTC,TRBV28,TRBD1,.,15,TRBJ2-7
CASSLGGPSIGETQYF,TGTGCCAGCAGCTTAGGAGGGCCATCCATAGGAGAGACCCAGTACTTC,TRBV11-1,.,.,16,TRBJ2-5
CASSLFGATFF,TGTGCCAGCAGCCTATTCGGAGCGACGTTCTTC,TRBV6-5,.,.,11,TRBJ2-1
CASSESGANYGYTF,TGCGCCAGCAGTGAGTCGGGGGCTAACTATGGCTACACCTTC,TRBV10-2,.,.,14,TRBJ1-2
CASSLLAGAGEQYF,TGTGCCAGCAGCTTGTTAGCGGGAGCGGGTGAGCAGTACTTC,TRBV5-8,TRBD2,.,14,TRBJ2-7
CASSLGGDGTDTQYF,TGTGCCAGCAGCTTGGGCGGGGACGGCACAGATACGCAGTATTTT,TRBV5-4,.,.,15,TRBJ2-3
CASSPSAGSTGELFF,TGTGCCAGCAGCCCGTCAGCGGGAAGCACCGGGGAGCTGTTTTTT,TRBV7-2,TRBD2,.,15,TRBJ2-2
CASSSTGTSTDTQYF,TGTGCCAGCTCATCCACAGGGACTAGCACAGATACGCAGTATTTT,TRBV18,.,.,15,TRBJ2-3
CASSYTTSGRFQETQYF,TGTGCCAGCAGCTACACAACTAGCGGGAGATTCCAAGAGACCCAGTACTTC,TRBV14,TRBD2,.,17,TRBJ2-5
CASSYDRFNQPQHF,TGTGCCAGCAGTTACGACAGGTTCAATCAGCCCCAGCATTTT,TRBV6-5,.,.,14,TRBJ1-5
CASSVALASYNEQFF,TGTGCCAGCAGCGTAGCTCTAGCCTCCTACAATGAGCAGTTCTTC,TRBV9,.,.,15,TRBJ2-1
CASSHGRAVEQYF,TGTGCCAGCAGCCACGGACGGGCGGTCGAGCAGTACTTC,TRBV13,.,.,13,TRBJ2-7
CASSLAGDNYGYTF,TGTGCCAGCAGCTTAGCGGGGGATAACTATGGCTACACCTTC,TRBV7-9,.,.,14,TRBJ1-2
CASSPGRGAFF,TGTGCCAGCAGTCCCGGGAGAGGGGCTTTCTTT,TRBV6-5,.,.,11,TRBJ1-1
CASSWGGNYGYTF,TGTGCCAGCAGCTGGGGAGGGAACTATGGCTACACCTTC,TRBV25-1,.,.,13,TRBJ1-2
CASSSTGTGDQPQHF,TGTGCCAGCAGTTCAACCGGGACAGGGGATCAGCCCCAGCATTTT,TRBV2,TRBD1,few,15,TRBJ1-5
CASSLTPRDQPQHF,TGTGCCAGCAGCCTGACCCCGAGGGATCAGCCCCAGCATTTT,TRBV6-1,.,.,14,TRBJ1-5
CASSPTGTANTEAFF,TGTGCCAGCAGCCCCACCGGGACAGCAAACACTGAAGCTTTCTTT,TRBV28,TRBD1,.,15,TRBJ1-1
CASSFTPGQGAAIELFF,TGCGCCAGCAGCTTCACACCGGGACAGGGGGCCGCCATCGAGCTGTTTTTT,TRBV5-1,TRBD1,once,17,TRBJ2-2
CASGDRGRHTDTQYF,TGTGCCAGCGGAGACAGGGGGCGACACACAGATACGCAGTATTTT,TRBV5-8,TRBD1,.,15,TRBJ2-3